The sequence of this T cell receptor beta chain was determined in a study of blood T cell repertoires in COVID-19. Only in-frame clones appear in the TCRdb table, and some are missing; sequencing was by immunoSEQ multiplex PCR. The data contain around 400,000 clones, nearly 90% of them singletons. V shed 7 bases, J shed 2 bases, and the junction held 8 bases outside the gene matches. The CDR3 spans 14 residues. Germline values: CDR1 MDHEN, CDR2 SYDVKM. The chain has TRBV28 and TRBJ2-7, with 7 bases fitting TRBD2. Sequencing was performed on PBMCs or T cells enriched from blood (not recorded which). This TCR derives from a young woman who had been exposed to COVID-19. Here the CDR3 reads CASMSGVAPYEQYF. The CDR3 DNA reads as TGTGCCAGCATGAGCGGGGTTGCCCCCTACGAGCAGTACTTC.